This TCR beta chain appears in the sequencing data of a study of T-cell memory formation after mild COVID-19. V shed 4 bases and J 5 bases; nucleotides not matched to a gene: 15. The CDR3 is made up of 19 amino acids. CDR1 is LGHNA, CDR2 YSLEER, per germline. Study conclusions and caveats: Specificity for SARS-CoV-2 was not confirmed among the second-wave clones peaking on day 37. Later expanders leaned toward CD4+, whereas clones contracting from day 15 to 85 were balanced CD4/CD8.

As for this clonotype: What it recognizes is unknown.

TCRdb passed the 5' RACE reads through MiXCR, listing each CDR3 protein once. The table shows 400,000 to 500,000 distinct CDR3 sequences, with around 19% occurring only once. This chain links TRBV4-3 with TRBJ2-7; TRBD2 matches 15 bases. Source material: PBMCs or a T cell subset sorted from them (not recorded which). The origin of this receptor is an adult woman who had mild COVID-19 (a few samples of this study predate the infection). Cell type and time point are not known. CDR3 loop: CASSPSGLAGGPGSDEQYF. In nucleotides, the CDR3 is TGCGCCAGCAGCCCCTCGGGACTAGCGGGAGGTCCAGGTTCCGACGAGCAGTACTTC.